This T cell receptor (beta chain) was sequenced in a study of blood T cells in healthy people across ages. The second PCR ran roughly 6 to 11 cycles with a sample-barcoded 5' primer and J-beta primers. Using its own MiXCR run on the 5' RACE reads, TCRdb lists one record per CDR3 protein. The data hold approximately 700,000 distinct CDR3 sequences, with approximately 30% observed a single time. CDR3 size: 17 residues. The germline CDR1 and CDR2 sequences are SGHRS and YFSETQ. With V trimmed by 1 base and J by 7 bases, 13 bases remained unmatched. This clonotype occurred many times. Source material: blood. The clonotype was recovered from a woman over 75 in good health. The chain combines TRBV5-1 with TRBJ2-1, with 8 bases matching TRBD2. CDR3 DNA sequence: TGCGCCAGCAGCTTGCGTGGTAGCGGGGTGCTGGGGAATGAGCAGTTCTTC. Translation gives CASSLRGSGVLGNEQFF.